A single sample is the source of the 14 T cell receptor beta chains below, sequenced in a study of T-cell reconstitution after alpha-beta-depleted transplantation in children. Their cognate antigens are unknown. Construction of the TCRbeta library involved unique molecular identifiers. TCRdb re-called the PCR reads through MiXCR, storing one row per CDR3 protein. Of about 290,000 distinct CDR3 sequences in the sample, almost 8% were seen once. The study's findings and limits: T-cell numbers and diversity, one year after transplant, stemmed largely from T cells that were newly produced.

The sequenced sample was peripheral blood, obtained 360 days after TCRalphabeta/CD19-depleted stem cell transplant. These TCRs come from a female patient between 2 and 15 years old who had a stem cell transplant for Fanconi anemia, so the T cells may come from the graft donor.

This clonotype was picked up a small number of times. The rearrangement joins TRBV4-2 to TRBJ2-1; 14 nucleotides align to TRBD2. J gave up 8 bases and V 3 bases, and 3 bases lay outside the gene matches. The CDR3 is made up of 15 amino acids. Germline assignment: CDR1 LGHNA and CDR2 YNFKEQ. CDR3 region: CASSQTSGGAHEQFF. CDR3 DNA: TGTGCCAGCAGCCAGACTAGCGGGGGGGCCCATGAGCAGTTCTTC.

This clonotype was recorded at least ten times. The V call is TRBV9, the J call TRBJ1-4; no clear D gene. V was cut by 2 bases and J by 5 bases, with 10 bases left in between. This CDR3 is 14 amino acids long. Germline V lookup: CDR1 SGDLS, CDR2 YYNGEE. In nucleotides, the CDR3 is TGTGCCAGCAGCGTGGGTGGAGGCAATGAAAAACTGTTTTTT. It codes for CASSVGGGNEKLFF.

The chain recombines TRBV15 with TRBJ1-4; D is undetermined. The CDR3 is made up of 14 amino acids. The germline CDR1 and CDR2 sequences are LNHNV and YYDKDF (reference sequence). The V and J ends lost 1 base and 8 bases respectively, with 11 bases between them. CDR3 coding DNA: TGTGCCACCAGCAGAGCCACGATTGGGGAAAAACTGTTTTTT. Translated, it gives CATSRATIGEKLFF.

This clonotype was counted ten times or more. V and J are TRBV12-3 or TRBV12-4 and TRBJ2-1; 9 bases are shared with TRBD1. Trimming at V came to 4 bases and at J to 5 bases, leaving 6 bases not matched to a gene. The CDR3 loop spans 15 amino acids. The CDR3 protein is CASSSPGQGNNEQFF. In DNA form, the CDR3 reads TGTGCCAGCAGTTCTCCGGGACAGGGTAACAATGAGCAGTTCTTC.

This clonotype was seen at least ten times. J is TRBJ2-1 and V is TRBV5-1, with TRBD1 matching 7 bases. Germline lookup yields CDR1 SGHRS and CDR2 YFSETQ. The CDR3 is 12 residues long. Losses at the gene ends were 6 bases for V and 7 bases for J; bases not matched to a gene: 4. The DNA of the CDR3 is TGCGCCAGCACGAGACAGGGTAATGAGCAGTTCTTC. Amino acid sequence: CASTRQGNEQFF.

This clonotype is deemed medium-sized. The gene calls are TRBV12-3 or TRBV12-4 and TRBJ2-3; D uncertain. This CDR3 has 11 residues. Trimming removed 6 bases at V and 2 bases at J, with 3 bases between. CDR3 loop: CASSFTDTQYF. The CDR3 region has the DNA TGTGCCAGCAGCTTCACAGATACGCAGTATTTT.

This clonotype was picked up many times. V gene TRBV9 combines with J gene TRBJ2-1; 8 bases are shared with TRBD1. This CDR3 region has 15 residues. In germline, CDR1 is SGDLS, CDR2 YYNGEE. V lost 2 bases to trimming and J lost 12 bases; unmatched junction nucleotides: 13. This chain's CDR3 is CASSVDRELRAVQFF. The CDR3 DNA is TGTGCCAGCAGCGTGGACAGGGAACTACGGGCCGTGCAGTTCTTC.

The chain joins TRBV5-1 to TRBJ1-1, with D unresolved. The CDR3 runs 13 residues. V was trimmed by 0 bases and J by 1 base, leaving 4 bases between them. Per the germline V gene, CDR1 is SGHRS and CDR2 is YFSETQ. This CDR3 reads CASSLEKNTEAFF. CDR3 bases: TGCGCCAGCAGCTTGGAGAAGAACACTGAAGCTTTCTTT.

This clonotype was seen many times. The chain joins TRBV12-3 or TRBV12-4 to TRBJ2-2; 8 positions match TRBD1. The CDR3 has 16 amino acids. The V and J ends lost 3 bases and 3 bases, in that order; junction bases with no gene match: 6. DNA for the CDR3: TGTGCCAGCAGTTTCGGACAGGGTGCGGACACCGGGGAGCTGTTTTTT. As protein: CASSFGQGADTGELFF.

This clonotype has at least ten counts. The chain employs TRBV20-1 and TRBJ2-2; D uncertain. Looked up from germline, CDR1 is DFQATT and CDR2 is SNEGSKA (reference sequence). The CDR3 has 14 amino acids. Trimming left V 3 bases short and J 1 base short, with 9 bases between. The CDR3 here is CSARVGRNTGELFF. The DNA of the CDR3 is TGCAGTGCTAGGGTCGGACGGAACACCGGGGAGCTGTTTTTT.

This clonotype was found a few times. V gene TRBV5-6 combines with J gene TRBJ1-2; 9 bases map to TRBD1. CDR3 size: 15 residues. V shed 1 base, J shed 8 bases, and the junction held 9 bases outside the gene matches. Looked up from germline, CDR1 is SGHDT and CDR2 is YYEEEE. The CDR3 DNA is TGTGCCAGCAGCTTGTTCGATAGGACAGGGGAGGGCTACACCTTC. Its protein is CASSLFDRTGEGYTF.

The chain has TRBV6-2 or TRBV6-3 and TRBJ2-7; 7 positions match TRBD2. CDR1 and CDR2 (germline): MNHEY, SVGEGT. V gave up 7 bases and J gave up 4 bases; unmatched junction bases: 25. This CDR3 region has 19 residues. The CDR3 protein is CASKRPTVSGANIWYEQYF. CDR3 DNA: TGTGCCAGCAAAAGACCTACGGTCAGCGGGGCCAATATCTGGTACGAGCAGTACTTC.

This clonotype was detected ten times or more. The V and J genes are TRBV6-5 and TRBJ2-3; possibly TRBD1 or TRBD2 for D (5 bases each). The length of the CDR3 is 15 residues. The V end was cut by 2 bases, the J end by 1 base, with 10 bases between. CDR1 is MNHEY and CDR2 is SVGAGI in the germline V gene. The CDR3, as DNA: TGTGCCAGCAGTTACGGGGGATGGGGCACAGATACGCAGTATTTT. Amino acid sequence: CASSYGGWGTDTQYF.

The chain links TRBV28 to TRBJ1-1; the D is unclear. Germline values: CDR1 MDHEN, CDR2 SYDVKM. The CDR3 covers 10 residues. Trimming removed 5 bases at V and 5 bases at J, with 3 bases between. DNA for the CDR3: TGTGCCAGCAGTAGGACTGAAGCTTTCTTT. Translation gives CASSRTEAFF.